These 30 T cell receptor beta chains originate from one sample sequenced in a study of shared clonotypes between healthy human individuals. In the naive CD8 group, cells lacked CD45RO and were positively selected for CCR7, so terminally differentiated effector memory CD45RA+ cells were left out. Assay used: immunoSEQ multiplex PCR; TCRdb lists only in-frame clones, some missing. The sample contains millions of clones, just over 90% of which appear only once. The sequencing sample was made of naive CD8+ T cells from PBMCs. These receptors originate from a man younger than 30 in good health. Some clones in this sample may be carry-over from other donors' samples.

The chain is built from TRBV19 and TRBJ2-1, with 8 bases matching TRBD2. With V trimmed by 3 bases and J by 12 bases, 16 bases remained unmatched. CDR1 and CDR2 (germline): LNHDA, SQIVND (reference sequence). The CDR3 consists of 16 residues. The CDR3, as DNA: TGTGCCAGTAGTATCAGTTCGGCGGGGACTAGTGCTGGGCAGTTCTTC. Translation gives CASSISSAGTSAGQFF.

The chain employs TRBV7-2 and TRBJ2-3; no reliable D call. Trimming took off 5 bases at V and 0 bases at J, with 9 bases between the two ends. The CDR3 loop spans 14 amino acids. Germline V gene sequence: CDR1 SGHTA, CDR2 FQGNSA. CDR3 sequence (DNA): TGTGCCAGCAGCGACCGGACCAGCACAGATACGCAGTATTTT. This codes for CASSDRTSTDTQYF.

This chain joins TRBV6-5 and TRBJ1-4; D call uncertain. The V end lost 2 bases, the J end lost 13 bases, and 14 bases lay between the germline ends. Germline CDR1 and CDR2: MNHEY and SVGAGI. The CDR3 spans 13 residues. CDR3 amino acids: CASSYARGGLLFF. CDR3 sequence (DNA): TGTGCCAGCAGTTACGCCCGGGGAGGGCTACTGTTTTTT.

The V call is TRBV28, the J call TRBJ2-1, with TRBD2 identical over 15 bases. Germline loops: CDR1 MDHEN, CDR2 SYDVKM. Germline trimming cut 0 bases from V and 8 bases from J; bases unmatched to any gene: 8. CDR3 size: 18 residues. CDR3 bases: TGTGCCAGCAGTTTATGGGGACTAGCGGGAGGCGGAAAAGATGAGCAGTTCTTC. It codes for CASSLWGLAGGGKDEQFF.

V usage is TRBV2 and J usage is TRBJ2-2; D is possibly TRBD1 (6 bases). Trimming took 5 bases from V and 3 from J, leaving 16 bases between them. From germline, CDR1 is SNHLY and CDR2 FYNNEI. CDR3 length equals 16 residues. The CDR3 loop reads CASSSSRGLDTGELFF. In nucleotides, the CDR3 is TGTGCCAGCAGTTCGAGCAGGGGATTGGACACCGGGGAGCTGTTTTTT.

For the CDR3, the DNA is TGTGCCAGCAGTTTACAGTGGGGGGTCGGCAATCAGCCCCAGCATTTT. Protein product: CASSLQWGVGNQPQHF. This chain connects TRBV27 to TRBJ1-5, with D perhaps matching TRBD1 (5 bases). CDR1 is MNHEY and CDR2 is SMNVEV in the germline V gene (reference sequence). Trimming removed 2 bases at V and 2 bases at J, with 13 bases between. This CDR3 contains 16 residues.

This chain uses TRBV7-8 with TRBJ1-5, with D perhaps matching TRBD1 (5 bases). In germline, CDR1 is SGHVS, CDR2 FQNEAQ. This CDR3 is built from 16 residues. V was cut by 8 bases and J by 2 bases, with 19 bases left in between. The DNA of the CDR3 is TGTGCCAGCCGTAAGGGGCTGGGGGATGGCAATCAGCCCCAGCATTTT. As protein: CASRKGLGDGNQPQHF. Drawing the rest from reference TRBV7-8 and TRBJ1-5, the complete variable domain is GAGVSQSPRYKVAKRGQDVALRCDPISGHVSLFWYQQALGQGPEFLTYFQNEAQLDKSGLPSDRFFAERPEGSVSTLKIQRTQQEDSAVYLCASRKGLGDGNQPQHFGDGTRLSIL.

The chain carries TRBV7-9 and TRBJ2-5; TRBD2 agrees at 12 bases. V gave up 5 bases and J gave up 5 bases; unmatched junction bases: 6. The germline V gene has CDR1 SEHNR and CDR2 FQNEAQ (reference sequence). This CDR3 is built from 15 residues. This CDR3 reads CASSPLAGGPETQYF. CDR3 coding DNA: TGTGCCAGCAGCCCGCTAGCGGGAGGGCCCGAGACCCAGTACTTC. Drawing the rest from reference TRBV7-9 and TRBJ2-5, the complete variable domain is DTGVSQNPRHKITKRGQNVTFRCDPISEHNRLYWYRQTLGQGPEFLTYFQNEAQLEKSRLLSDRFSAERPKGSFSTLEIQRTEQGDSAMYLCASSPLAGGPETQYFGPGTRLLVL.

The chain couples TRBV29-1 to TRBJ1-1; perhaps TRBD1 as D (6 bases). The CDR3 has 12 amino acids. The V gene lost 5 bases and the J gene lost 5 bases, with 12 bases spanning the gap. Germline V CDR1 and CDR2: SQVTM, ANQGSEA. CDR3 sequence (DNA): TGCAGCGTTAGGGTTACAGGGACTGAAGCTTTCTTT. Translation: CSVRVTGTEAFF.

This rearrangement joins TRBV7-9 to TRBJ2-2, with D tentatively TRBD1 or TRBD2 (5 bases each). Trimming shortened V by 4 bases and J by 1 base, and 13 bases separated the two germline ends. Germline assignment: CDR1 SEHNR and CDR2 FQNEAQ (reference sequence). The CDR3 runs 16 residues. For the CDR3, the DNA is TGTGCCAGCAGCTCTAACCGGGACGGGAACACCGGGGAGCTGTTTTTT. Residues: CASSSNRDGNTGELFF.

The J gene is TRBJ2-2, the V gene TRBV7-9; D possibly corresponds to TRBD1 (6 bases). Germline V CDR1 and CDR2: SEHNR, FQNEAQ (reference sequence). V lost 5 bases, J lost 2 bases, and 12 bases lay in between. The CDR3 covers 15 residues. CDR3 region: CASSTGNPNTGELFF. CDR3 DNA sequence: TGTGCCAGCAGCACAGGGAACCCCAACACCGGGGAGCTGTTTTTT.

The sample holds a few counts of this clone. V usage is TRBV25-1 and J usage is TRBJ1-1; a weak D match, TRBD1 (6 bases). V lost 6 bases to trimming and J lost 7 bases, with 6 bases between them. CDR1 and CDR2 (germline): MGHDK, SYGVNS. This CDR3 comprises 10 residues. The CDR3 nucleotides read TGTGCCAGCAGGGACAGTGAAGCTTTCTTT. Its protein is CASRDSEAFF.

The rearrangement joins TRBV9 to TRBJ1-2; a weak D match, TRBD1 (6 bases). Trimming removed 4 bases at V and 0 bases at J, with 10 bases between. This CDR3 has 14 amino acids. The germline CDR1 and CDR2 sequences are SGDLS and YYNGEE. CDR3 amino acids: CASSPQGTNYGYTF. CDR3 DNA sequence: TGTGCCAGCAGCCCGCAGGGGACTAACTATGGCTACACCTTC.

The V call is TRBV7-2, the J call TRBJ2-4; a possible D gene is TRBD1 (5 bases). The CDR3 runs 12 residues. Trimming took 5 bases from V and 6 from J, leaving 8 bases between them. Germline values: CDR1 SGHTA, CDR2 FQGNSA. The CDR3 sequence: CASSADRNIQYF. The CDR3 bases are TGTGCCAGCAGCGCTGACAGAAACATTCAGTACTTC.

The chain couples TRBV19 to TRBJ1-5; 8 positions match TRBD1. Germline-derived CDR1 and CDR2 are LNHDA and SQIVND (reference sequence). The length of the CDR3 is 17 residues. V was pared by 2 bases and J by 1 base, with 7 bases of the junction left unmatched. The CDR3 nucleotides read TGTGCCAGTAGTATATATCAGGGGGCGGGGAGCAATCAGCCCCAGCATTTT. As protein: CASSIYQGAGSNQPQHF.

The V call is TRBV4-1, the J call TRBJ2-2; maybe TRBD1 (5 bases). The germline V gene has CDR1 MGHRA and CDR2 YSYEKL. CDR3 size: 15 residues. V was shortened by 4 bases and J by 1 base, with 10 bases between the two germline ends. Written as DNA, the CDR3 is TGCGCCAGCAGCCTAATGGGGCAGAACACCGGGGAGCTGTTTTTT. As protein: CASSLMGQNTGELFF.

This rearrangement joins TRBV6-5 to TRBJ1-2, with TRBD1 matching 7 bases. J gave up 5 bases and V 6 bases, and 6 bases lay outside the gene matches. The CDR3 is made up of 13 amino acids. CDR1 is MNHEY, CDR2 SVGAGI, per germline. In DNA form, the CDR3 reads TGTGCCAGCAGGCCGGGACAGAGTTATGGCTACACCTTC. Its translation: CASRPGQSYGYTF.

This sequence joins TRBV2 and TRBJ1-1; TRBD1 matches 7 bases. The J segment lost 3 bases and the V segment lost 4 bases, leaving 8 bases of the junction unmatched. Per the germline V gene, CDR1 is SNHLY and CDR2 is FYNNEI. This CDR3 has 15 residues. CDR3 loop: CASSGGGAIYTEAFF. CDR3 DNA sequence: TGTGCCAGCAGTGGAGGGGGCGCGATCTACACTGAAGCTTTCTTT.

V and J are TRBV27 and TRBJ2-7; possible D gene TRBD1, 7 bases. Germline V CDR1 and CDR2: MNHEY, SMNVEV (reference sequence). Trimming shortened V by 5 bases and J by 5 bases, and 28 bases separated the two germline ends. The CDR3 sequence is 18 residues long. The DNA for the CDR3 is TGTGCCAGCAGTCCCCTCCTGTTAAGCGGAGGGGGCTTGGACGAGCAGTACTTC. Translated, it gives CASSPLLLSGGGLDEQYF.

V usage is TRBV7-9 and J usage is TRBJ2-7; 9 bases map to TRBD1. The germline gives CDR1 SEHNR, CDR2 FQNEAQ (reference sequence). This CDR3 region has 16 residues. With 5 bases clipped from V and 6 bases from J, the junction kept 14 bases outside the gene matches. The CDR3 reads CASSPRAGTGLPEQYF. The CDR3 DNA reads TGTGCCAGCAGCCCGCGGGCAGGGACAGGGTTGCCCGAGCAGTACTTC. The full variable domain, its missing parts supplied by reference TRBV7-9 and TRBJ2-7, is DTGVSQNPRHKITKRGQNVTFRCDPISEHNRLYWYRQTLGQGPEFLTYFQNEAQLEKSRLLSDRFSAERPKGSFSTLEIQRTEQGDSAMYLCASSPRAGTGLPEQYFGPGTRLTVT.

V usage is TRBV29-1 and J usage is TRBJ2-7; D gene ambiguous. Looked up from germline, CDR1 is SQVTM and CDR2 is ANQGSEA. Trimming left V 0 bases short and J 2 bases short, with 8 bases between. The CDR3 runs to 13 residues. The CDR3 sequence: CSVEDGVTYEQYF. The CDR3 coding sequence is TGCAGCGTTGAAGACGGAGTTACCTACGAGCAGTACTTC.

The chain links TRBV27 to TRBJ2-7; D possibly corresponds to TRBD1 (5 bases). V was pared by 4 bases and J by 2 bases, with 9 bases between. The CDR3 contains 13 residues. The V gene's germline CDR1 is MNHEY and CDR2 SMNVEV (reference sequence). This CDR3 reads CASSYRFTYEQYF. Written as DNA, the CDR3 is TGTGCCAGCAGTTACAGGTTCACCTACGAGCAGTACTTC.

This chain uses TRBV2 with TRBJ1-1; D possibly corresponds to TRBD1 (5 bases). The CDR3 totals 13 residues. V lost 7 bases and J lost 4, with 13 bases in between. Germline CDR1 reads SNHLY; CDR2 reads FYNNEI. The CDR3 spells CASKPGAGTEAFF. In DNA form, the CDR3 reads TGTGCCAGCAAGCCCGGGGCGGGCACTGAAGCTTTCTTT.

The chain has TRBV5-1 and TRBJ2-7; TRBD2 matches 9 bases. Germline loops: CDR1 SGHRS, CDR2 YFSETQ. This CDR3 is 18 amino acids long. The junction had 15 bases not matched to a gene; V was cut back by 5 bases and J by 0 bases. CDR3 residues: CASSPGSGGLGTSYEQYF. The CDR3, as DNA: TGCGCCAGCAGTCCGGGGAGCGGGGGGTTAGGGACCTCCTACGAGCAGTACTTC.

The chain combines TRBV2 with TRBJ2-3, with TRBD2 matching 7 bases. Looked up from germline, CDR1 is SNHLY and CDR2 is FYNNEI. This CDR3 has 14 amino acids. Trimming at V came to 1 base and at J to 4 bases, leaving 2 bases not matched to a gene. The CDR3 nucleotides are TGTGCCAGCAGTGAAGGGACTAGACCAGATACGCAGTATTTT. It codes for CASSEGTRPDTQYF.

Turning to this clone: Other DNA sequences in this specimen translate into the identical CDR3. This chain joins TRBV5-1 and TRBJ2-7; no clear D. CDR1 is SGHRS, CDR2 YFSETQ, per germline. The CDR3 sequence is 14 residues long. V was trimmed by 0 bases and J by 1 base, leaving 8 bases between them. The CDR3 DNA is TGCGCCAGCAGCTTGGCGTCCGGATCCTACGAGCAGTACTTC. It codes for CASSLASGSYEQYF.

The V and J genes are TRBV9 and TRBJ2-3, with D tentatively TRBD1 (5 bases). V lost 0 bases, J lost 4 bases, and 9 bases lay in between. CDR1 is SGDLS and CDR2 is YYNGEE in the germline V gene. CDR3 length: 14 amino acids. CDR3 amino acids: CASSVGLTADTQYF. The CDR3 bases are TGTGCCAGCAGCGTAGGCCTGACAGCAGATACGCAGTATTTT.

The chain uses TRBV29-1 and TRBJ1-3; D not certain. The germline V gene encodes CDR1 SQVTM and CDR2 ANQGSEA. With 5 bases removed from V and 4 bases from J, the gap between germline ends came to 6 bases. The CDR3 length is 11 residues. The CDR3 is CSVLQGNTIYF. For the CDR3, the DNA is TGCAGCGTTTTACAAGGAAACACCATATATTTT.

V usage is TRBV27 and J usage is TRBJ1-3; TRBD1 matches at 11 bases. The trim removed 8 bases at V and 4 bases at J, leaving 4 bases unmatched. This CDR3 contains 14 residues. Looked up from germline, CDR1 is MNHEY and CDR2 is SMNVEV (reference sequence). CDR3 sequence: CASGGQGAGNTIYF. CDR3 coding DNA: TGTGCCAGCGGCGGACAGGGGGCCGGAAACACCATATATTTT.

The chain joins TRBV4-3 to TRBJ1-3; 9 positions match TRBD1. V was pared by 5 bases and J by 4 bases, with 12 bases of the junction left unmatched. Germline-derived CDR1 and CDR2 are LGHNA and YSLEER. CDR3 length equals 17 residues. CDR3 coding DNA: TGCGCCAGCAGCGCGGACAGGGGCACACTCCTGGGAAACACCATATATTTT. Amino acid sequence: CASSADRGTLLGNTIYF.